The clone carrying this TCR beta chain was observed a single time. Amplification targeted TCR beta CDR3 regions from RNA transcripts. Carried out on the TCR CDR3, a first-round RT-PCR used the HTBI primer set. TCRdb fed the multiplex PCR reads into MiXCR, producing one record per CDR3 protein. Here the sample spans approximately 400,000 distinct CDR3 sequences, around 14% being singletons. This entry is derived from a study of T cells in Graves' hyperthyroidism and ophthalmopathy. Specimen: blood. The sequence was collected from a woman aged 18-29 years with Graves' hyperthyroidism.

The CDR3: CASSLYEGANEKLFF. The CDR3 region has the DNA TGTGCCAGCAGTTTATATGAGGGGGCTAATGAAAAACTGTTTTTT. The chain joins TRBV27 to TRBJ1-4; TRBD1 might be the D (6 bases). CDR3 length: 15 amino acids. Trimming shortened V by 1 base and J by 3 bases, and 9 bases separated the two germline ends. Germline CDR1 is MNHEY and CDR2 is SMNVEV (reference sequence).